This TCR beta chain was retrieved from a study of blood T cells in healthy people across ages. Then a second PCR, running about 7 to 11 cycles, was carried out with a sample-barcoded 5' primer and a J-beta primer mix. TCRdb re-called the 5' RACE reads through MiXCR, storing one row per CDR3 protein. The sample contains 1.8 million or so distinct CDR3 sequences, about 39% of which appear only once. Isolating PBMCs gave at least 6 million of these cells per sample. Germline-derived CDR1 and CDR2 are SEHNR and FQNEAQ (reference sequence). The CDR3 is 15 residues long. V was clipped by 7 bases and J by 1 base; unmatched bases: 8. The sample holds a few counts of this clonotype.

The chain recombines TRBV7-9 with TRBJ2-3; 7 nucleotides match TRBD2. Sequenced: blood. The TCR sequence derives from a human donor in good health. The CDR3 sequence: CASTPRSGGTDTQYF. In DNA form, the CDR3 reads TGTGCCAGCACCCCGAGGAGCGGGGGCACAGATACGCAGTATTTT.